This T cell receptor (beta chain) was found in a study of CD8+CD57+ T cells in acquired aplastic anemia. CDR1 is PRHDT, CDR2 FYEKMQ, per germline (reference sequence). The CDR3 totals 13 residues. V gave up 6 bases and J gave up 1 base, with 8 bases separating them. Findings of the study overall: Any difference that existed in CD8+ Simpson's diversity between patients and controls was not significant. There were roughly 30 CD8+ CDR3 sequences that occurred in both patients and controls.

As to this clonotype: Its antigen is not known.

According to the study, genomic DNA was the template for TCR beta VDJ and CDR3 profiling. From the reads, TCRdb called clonotypes with MiXCR, one entry per CDR3 protein. The sample consists of 200,000 to 300,000 distinct CDR3 sequences, roughly 82% of them appearing once. Only patients with CD8+CD57+ cell expansion on flow cytometry were chosen for sequencing. Patient blood was sampled before any therapy had been received. This sequence joins TRBV13 and TRBJ2-3; D is ambiguous. The receptor comes from a human donor with aplastic anemia. Sequencing was carried out using sorted CD4+, CD8+, or CD8+CD57+ T cells (not recorded which) from PBMCs. The CDR3 DNA is TGTGCCAGCAGGCCTGGGGGCACAGATACGCAGTATTTT. Translating it yields CASRPGGTDTQYF.